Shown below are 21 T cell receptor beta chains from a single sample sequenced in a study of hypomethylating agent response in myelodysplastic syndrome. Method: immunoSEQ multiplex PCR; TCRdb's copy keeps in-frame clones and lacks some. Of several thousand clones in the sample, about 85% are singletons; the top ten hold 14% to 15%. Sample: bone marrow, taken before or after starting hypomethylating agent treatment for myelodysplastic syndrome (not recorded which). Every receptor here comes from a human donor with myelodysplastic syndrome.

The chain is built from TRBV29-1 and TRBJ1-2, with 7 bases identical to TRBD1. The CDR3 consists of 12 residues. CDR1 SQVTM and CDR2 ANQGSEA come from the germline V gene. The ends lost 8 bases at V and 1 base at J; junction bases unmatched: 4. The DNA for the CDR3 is TGCAGCTTTGGACAGGATAACTATGGCTACACCTTC. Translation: CSFGQDNYGYTF.

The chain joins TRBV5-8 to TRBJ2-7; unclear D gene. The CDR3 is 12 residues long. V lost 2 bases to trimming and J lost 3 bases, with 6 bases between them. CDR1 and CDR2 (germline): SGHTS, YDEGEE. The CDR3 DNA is TGTGCCAGCAGCTTCGGAAACTACGAGCAGTACTTC. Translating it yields CASSFGNYEQYF.

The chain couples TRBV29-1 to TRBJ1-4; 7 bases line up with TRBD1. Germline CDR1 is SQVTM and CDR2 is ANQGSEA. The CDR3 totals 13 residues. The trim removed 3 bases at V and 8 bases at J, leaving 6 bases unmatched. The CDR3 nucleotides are TGCAGCGTTGAGAAACAGGGGCGGGAAAAACTGTTTTTT. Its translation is CSVEKQGREKLFF.

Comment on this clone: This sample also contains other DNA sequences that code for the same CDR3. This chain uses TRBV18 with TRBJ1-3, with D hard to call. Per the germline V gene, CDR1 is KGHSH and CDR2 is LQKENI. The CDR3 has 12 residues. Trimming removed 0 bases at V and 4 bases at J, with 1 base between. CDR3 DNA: TGTGCCAGCTCACCACCAGGAAACACCATATATTTT. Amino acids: CASSPPGNTIYF. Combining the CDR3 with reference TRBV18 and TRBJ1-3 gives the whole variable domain NAGVMQNPRHLVRRRGQEARLRCSPMKGHSHVYWYRQLPEEGLKFMVYLQKENIIDESGMPKERFSAEFPKEGPSILRIQQVVRGDSAAYFCASSPPGNTIYFGEGSWLTVV.

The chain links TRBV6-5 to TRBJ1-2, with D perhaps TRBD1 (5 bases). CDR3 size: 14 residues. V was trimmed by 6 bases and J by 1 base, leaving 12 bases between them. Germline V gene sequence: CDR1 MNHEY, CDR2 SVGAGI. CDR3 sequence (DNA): TGTGCCAGCAGCCCGGGGGAAGTTAACTATGGCTACACCTTC. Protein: CASSPGEVNYGYTF.

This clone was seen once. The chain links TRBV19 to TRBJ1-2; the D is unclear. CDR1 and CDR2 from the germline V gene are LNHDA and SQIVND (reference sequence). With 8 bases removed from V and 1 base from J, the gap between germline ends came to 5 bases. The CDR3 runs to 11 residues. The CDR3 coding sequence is TGTGCCAGTGGGTATAACTATGGCTACACCTTC. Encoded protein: CASGYNYGYTF.

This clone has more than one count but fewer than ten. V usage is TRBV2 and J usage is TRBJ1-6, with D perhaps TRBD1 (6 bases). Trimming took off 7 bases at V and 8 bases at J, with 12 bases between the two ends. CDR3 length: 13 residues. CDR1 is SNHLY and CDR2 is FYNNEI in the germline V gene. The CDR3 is CASNTGKDSPLHF. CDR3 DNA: TGTGCCAGCAACACAGGGAAGGATTCACCCCTCCACTTT.

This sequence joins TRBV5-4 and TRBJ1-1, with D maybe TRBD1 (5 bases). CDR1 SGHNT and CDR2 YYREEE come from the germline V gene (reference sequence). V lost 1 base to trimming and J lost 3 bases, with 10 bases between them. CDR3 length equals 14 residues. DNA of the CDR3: TGTGCCAGCAGCTTGTTTGGGGGGGACACTGAAGCTTTCTTT. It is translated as CASSLFGGDTEAFF.

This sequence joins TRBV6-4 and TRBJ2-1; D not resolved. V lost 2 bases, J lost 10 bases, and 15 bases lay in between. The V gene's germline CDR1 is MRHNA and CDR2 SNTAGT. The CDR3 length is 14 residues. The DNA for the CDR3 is TGTGCCAGCAGTGACACGGCTCCCGAAGGCGAGCAGTTCTTC. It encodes CASSDTAPEGEQFF.

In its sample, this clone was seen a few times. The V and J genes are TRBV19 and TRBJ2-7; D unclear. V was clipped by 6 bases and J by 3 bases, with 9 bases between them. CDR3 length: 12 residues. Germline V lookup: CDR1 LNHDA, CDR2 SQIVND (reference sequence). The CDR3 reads CASSGGIYEQYF. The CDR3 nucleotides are TGTGCCAGTAGCGGTGGGATCTACGAGCAGTACTTC.

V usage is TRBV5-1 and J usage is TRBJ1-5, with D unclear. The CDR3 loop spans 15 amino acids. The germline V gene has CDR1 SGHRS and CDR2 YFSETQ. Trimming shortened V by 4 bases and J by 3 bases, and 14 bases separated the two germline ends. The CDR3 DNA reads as TGCGCCAGCAGCCTGGGCGGAGGACCCAATCAGCCCCAGCATTTT. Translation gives CASSLGGGPNQPQHF. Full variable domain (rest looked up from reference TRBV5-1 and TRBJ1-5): KAGVTQTPRYLIKTRGQQVTLSCSPISGHRSVSWYQQTPGQGLQFLFEYFSETQRNKGNFPGRFSGRQFSNSRSEMNVSTLELGDSALYLCASSLGGGPNQPQHFGDGTRLSIL.

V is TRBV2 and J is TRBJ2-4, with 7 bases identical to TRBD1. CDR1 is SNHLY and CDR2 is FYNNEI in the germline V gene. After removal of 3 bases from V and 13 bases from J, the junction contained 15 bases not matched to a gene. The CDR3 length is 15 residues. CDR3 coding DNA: TGTGCCAGCAGTGACCCGGGACAGCTCGTTCTGGCCCAGTACTTC. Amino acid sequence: CASSDPGQLVLAQYF.

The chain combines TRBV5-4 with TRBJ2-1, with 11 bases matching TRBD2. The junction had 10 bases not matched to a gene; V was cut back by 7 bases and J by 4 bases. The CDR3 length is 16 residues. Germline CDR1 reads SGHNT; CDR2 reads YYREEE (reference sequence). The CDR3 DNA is TGTGCCAGCGGATCGACTAGCGGGGTTATATACAATGAGCAGTTCTTC. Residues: CASGSTSGVIYNEQFF.

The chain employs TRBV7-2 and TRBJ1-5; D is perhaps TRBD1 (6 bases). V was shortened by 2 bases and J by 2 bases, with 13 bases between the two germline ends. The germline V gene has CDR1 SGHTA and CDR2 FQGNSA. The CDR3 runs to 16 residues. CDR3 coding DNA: TGTGCCAGCAGCTTACCACAGGGAACGGGCAATCAGCCCCAGCATTTT. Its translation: CASSLPQGTGNQPQHF.

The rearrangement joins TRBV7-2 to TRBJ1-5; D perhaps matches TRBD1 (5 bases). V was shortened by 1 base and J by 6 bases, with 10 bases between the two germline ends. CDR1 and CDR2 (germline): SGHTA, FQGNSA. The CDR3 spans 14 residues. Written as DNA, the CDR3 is TGTGCCAGCAGCTTAGGAGGGGTGGGTCAGCCCCAGCATTTT. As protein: CASSLGGVGQPQHF.

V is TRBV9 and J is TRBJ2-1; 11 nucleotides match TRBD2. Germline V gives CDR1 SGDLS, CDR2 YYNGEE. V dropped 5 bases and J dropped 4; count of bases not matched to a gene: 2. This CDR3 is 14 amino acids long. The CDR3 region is CASSSSGGYNEQFF. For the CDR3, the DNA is TGTGCCAGCAGTTCTAGCGGGGGGTACAATGAGCAGTTCTTC.

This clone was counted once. CDR3 sequence: CASSPDTGELFF. CDR3 in DNA: TGTGCCAGCAGTCCGGACACCGGGGAGCTGTTTTTT. J is TRBJ2-2 and V is TRBV6-4; D uncertain. V gave up 5 bases and J gave up 3 bases, with 4 bases separating them. Germline CDR1 reads MRHNA; CDR2 reads SNTAGT. The CDR3 spans 12 residues.

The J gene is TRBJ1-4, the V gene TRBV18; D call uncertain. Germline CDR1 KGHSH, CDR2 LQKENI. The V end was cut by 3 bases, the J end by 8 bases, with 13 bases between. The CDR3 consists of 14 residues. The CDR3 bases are TGTGCCAGCTCACCGGGCGTACCCTCGGAAAAACTGTTTTTT. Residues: CASSPGVPSEKLFF.

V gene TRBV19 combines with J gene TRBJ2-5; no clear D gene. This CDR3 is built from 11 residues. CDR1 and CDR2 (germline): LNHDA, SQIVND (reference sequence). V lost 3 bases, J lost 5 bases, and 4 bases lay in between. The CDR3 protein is CASSIEETQYF. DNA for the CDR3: TGTGCCAGTAGTATCGAGGAGACCCAGTACTTC.

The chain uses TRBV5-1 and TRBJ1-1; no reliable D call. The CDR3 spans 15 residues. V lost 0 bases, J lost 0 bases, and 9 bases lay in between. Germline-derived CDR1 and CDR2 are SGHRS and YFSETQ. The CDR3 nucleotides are TGCGCCAGCAGCTTGGGACCCTATATGAACACTGAAGCTTTCTTT. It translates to CASSLGPYMNTEAFF.

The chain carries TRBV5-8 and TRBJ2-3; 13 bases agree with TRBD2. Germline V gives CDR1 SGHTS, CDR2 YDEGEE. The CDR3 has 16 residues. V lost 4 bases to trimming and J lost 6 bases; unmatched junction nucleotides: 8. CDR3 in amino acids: CASSTRGLAGSDTQYF. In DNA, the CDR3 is TGTGCCAGCAGCACACGGGGACTAGCGGGGTCGGATACGCAGTATTTT.